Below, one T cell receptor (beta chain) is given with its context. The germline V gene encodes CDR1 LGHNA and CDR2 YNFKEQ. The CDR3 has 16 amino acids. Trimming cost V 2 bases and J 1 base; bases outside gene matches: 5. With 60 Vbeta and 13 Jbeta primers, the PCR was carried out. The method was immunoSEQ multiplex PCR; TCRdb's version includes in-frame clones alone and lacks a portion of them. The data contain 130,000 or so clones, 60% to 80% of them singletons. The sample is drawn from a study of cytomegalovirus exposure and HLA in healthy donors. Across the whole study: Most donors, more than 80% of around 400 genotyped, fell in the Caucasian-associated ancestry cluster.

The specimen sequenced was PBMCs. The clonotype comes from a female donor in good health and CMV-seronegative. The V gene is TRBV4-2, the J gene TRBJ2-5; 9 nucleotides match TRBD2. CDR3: CASSQISGGPQETQYF. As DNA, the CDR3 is TGTGCCAGCAGCCAAATAAGCGGGGGGCCCCAAGAGACCCAGTACTTC.